The TCR beta chain described here comes from a study of shared clonotypes between healthy human individuals. Findings and caveats of the study: Clonotypes shared by all four sorted-subset donors had higher generation probabilities than non-shared clonotypes.

A word on this clone: Its target is unknown.

Several immunoSEQ 96-well plates shared each subset's DNA, each plate a replicate. Sequencing was performed with immunoSEQ multiplex PCR; in TCRdb, only in-frame clones are kept and a portion is missing. This sample has about 1 million clones; around 82% occur once, and the top ten carry more than 0.45%. The study separated CD4+ cells into CD45RA+ naive and CD45RA-negative memory subsets. V was clipped by 3 bases and J by 0 bases; unmatched bases: 8. The CDR3 is 17 amino acids. Germline CDR1 and CDR2: KGHSH and LQKENI. V usage is TRBV18 and J usage is TRBJ1-1, with 9 bases matching TRBD1. The clonotype was recovered from a young man in good health. Some clones in this sample may be carry-over from other donors' samples. Material for sequencing was memory CD4+ T cells from PBMCs. Stated subset: CD45RA-negative fraction. Here the CDR3 reads CASSPPGTGRLNTEAFF. The CDR3 coding sequence is TGTGCCAGCTCACCGCCCGGGACAGGGCGCCTGAACACTGAAGCTTTCTTT.